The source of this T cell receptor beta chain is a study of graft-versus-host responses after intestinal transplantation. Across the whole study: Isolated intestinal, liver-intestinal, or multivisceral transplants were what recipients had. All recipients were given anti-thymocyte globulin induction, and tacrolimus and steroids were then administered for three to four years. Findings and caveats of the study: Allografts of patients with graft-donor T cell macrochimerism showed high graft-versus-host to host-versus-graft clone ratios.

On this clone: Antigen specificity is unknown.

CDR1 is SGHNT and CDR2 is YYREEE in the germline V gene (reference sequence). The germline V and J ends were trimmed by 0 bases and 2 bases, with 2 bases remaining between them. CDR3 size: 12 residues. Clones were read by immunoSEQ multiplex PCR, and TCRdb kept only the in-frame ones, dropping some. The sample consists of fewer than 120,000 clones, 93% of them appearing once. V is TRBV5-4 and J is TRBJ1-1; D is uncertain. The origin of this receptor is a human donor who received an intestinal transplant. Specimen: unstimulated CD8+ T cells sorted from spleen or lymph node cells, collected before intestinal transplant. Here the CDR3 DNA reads TGTGCCAGCAGCTTGGTTAACACTGAAGCTTTCTTT. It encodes CASSLVNTEAFF. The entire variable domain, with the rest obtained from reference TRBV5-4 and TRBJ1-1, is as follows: ETGVTQSPTHLIKTRGQQVTLRCSSQSGHNTVSWYQQALGQGPQFIFQYYREEENGRGNFPPRFSGLQFPNYSSELNVNALELDDSALYLCASSLVNTEAFFGQGTRLTVV.